These 12 T cell receptor beta chains were sequenced from one sample in a study of naive and memory T cell subsets. Reverse transcription of blood and skin TCR RNA was primed at alpha and beta constant regions. TCRdb used MiXCR to reprocess the 5' RACE reads, holding one entry per CDR3 protein. In the table there are over 20,000 distinct CDR3 sequences, roughly 23% of which are singletons. Adult healthy volunteers gave 2.5 ml peripheral blood for whole-blood RNA. The receptors derive from a female donor in good health.

This clonotype came up a few times. The CDR3 DNA is TGTGCCAGCCTAAGGGCAGATGGGATTGAGCAGTTCTTC. Translated: CASLRADGIEQFF. The rearrangement uses TRBV6-6 and TRBJ2-1; no firm D call. The ends were cut back, 8 bases at V and 9 bases at J, with 17 bases in the middle. This CDR3 has 13 residues. CDR1 is MNHNY and CDR2 is SVGAGI in the germline V gene (reference sequence).

This chain connects TRBV20-1 to TRBJ2-2; TRBD1 might be the D (8 bases). The CDR3 sequence is 15 residues long. CDR1 and CDR2 from the germline V gene are DFQATT and SNEGSKA (reference sequence). With 6 bases removed from V and 3 bases from J, the gap between germline ends came to 17 bases. The CDR3 nucleotides are TGCAGTGCAACTAAAGCGGGACAGGACACCGGGGAGCTGTTTTTT. Translating gives CSATKAGQDTGELFF.

This clonotype was observed a handful of times. The V gene is TRBV12-3 or TRBV12-4, the J gene TRBJ2-1; 13 bases match TRBD2. The CDR3 has 14 amino acids. The J segment lost 12 bases and the V segment lost 5 bases, leaving 7 bases of the junction unmatched. The CDR3 nucleotides read TGTGCCAGCAGTGGCCGACTAGCGGGAGGTGCGCAGTTCTTC. This encodes CASSGRLAGGAQFF.

This chain links TRBV6-6 with TRBJ2-7; D may be TRBD2 (6 bases). Per germline, CDR1 MNHNY and CDR2 SVGAGI (reference sequence). This CDR3 is 13 amino acids long. Trimming took off 4 bases at V and 7 bases at J, with 14 bases between the two ends. The CDR3 DNA follows: TGTGCCAGCAGTTCGCTTGCGAGCGGGGAGCAGTACTTC. Its protein is CASSSLASGEQYF.

This clonotype was recorded many times. The chain is built from TRBV20-1 and TRBJ2-7, with D possibly matching TRBD1 (5 bases). This CDR3 contains 13 residues. The V gene lost 3 bases and the J gene lost 6 bases, with 15 bases spanning the gap. Germline V gene sequence: CDR1 DFQATT, CDR2 SNEGSKA (reference sequence). The CDR3 loop reads CSASRAVGGEQYF. CDR3 nucleotides: TGCAGTGCTAGCAGGGCGGTTGGCGGCGAGCAGTACTTC.

The chain combines TRBV29-1 with TRBJ2-5; 7 bases align to TRBD2. V lost 3 bases to trimming and J lost 4 bases; unmatched junction nucleotides: 5. Per germline, CDR1 SQVTM and CDR2 ANQGSEA. This CDR3 is 13 amino acids long. The CDR3, as DNA: TGCAGCGTTGAGAAGGCTAGCGGAGAGACCCAGTACTTC. Translating it yields CSVEKASGETQYF.

The chain combines TRBV20-1 with TRBJ1-3, with unresolved D. V lost 0 bases, J lost 3 bases, and 12 bases lay in between. Looked up from germline, CDR1 is DFQATT and CDR2 is SNEGSKA (reference sequence). CDR3 size: 15 residues. The CDR3 nucleotides are TGCAGTGCTAGAGATGGAACACTCTATGGAAACACCATATATTTT. This gives the protein CSARDGTLYGNTIYF.

This clonotype was detected once. The chain carries TRBV9 and TRBJ2-1, with 8 nucleotides matching TRBD2. This CDR3 is 13 amino acids long. V lost 0 bases to trimming and J lost 10 bases; unmatched junction nucleotides: 3. CDR1 and CDR2 (germline): SGDLS, YYNGEE. Written as DNA, the CDR3 is TGTGCCAGCAGCGTAGTCCTAGCGGGCGAGCAGTTCTTC. The encoded protein is CASSVVLAGEQFF. The variable domain in full, completed from reference TRBV9 and TRBJ2-1, reads DSGVTQTPKHLITATGQRVTLRCSPRSGDLSVYWYQQSLDQGLQFLIQYYNGEERAKGNILERFSAQQFPDLHSELNLSSLELGDSALYFCASSVVLAGEQFFGPGTRLTVL.

The chain employs TRBV20-1 and TRBJ1-5; 9 positions agree with TRBD1. From germline, CDR1 is DFQATT and CDR2 SNEGSKA (reference sequence). The length of the CDR3 is 16 residues. Unmatched junction bases numbered 10, after V lost 7 bases and J lost 0 bases. CDR3 coding DNA: TGCAGTGTAAAGGGGACAGGGCTCTATAGCAATCAGCCCCAGCATTTT. Amino acids: CSVKGTGLYSNQPQHF.

The genes are TRBV20-1 and TRBJ1-6, with D possibly matching TRBD1 (5 bases). Deletions cut 1 base from V and 10 bases from J, with 17 bases between. The CDR3 is 15 residues long. Germline V lookup: CDR1 DFQATT, CDR2 SNEGSKA (reference sequence). CDR3 DNA: TGCAGTGCTAGAGTTAAAGAAGGGGAGGGATCACCCCTCCACTTT. It yields the protein CSARVKEGEGSPLHF.

In its sample, this clonotype was seen many times. This chain links TRBV29-1 with TRBJ1-1; D gene uncertain. Trimming left V 7 bases short and J 1 base short, with 10 bases between. This CDR3 contains 12 residues. Per the germline V gene, CDR1 is SQVTM and CDR2 is ANQGSEA. The CDR3 sequence: CSGLTANTEAFF. For the CDR3, the DNA is TGCAGCGGACTAACAGCGAACACTGAAGCTTTCTTT.

This clonotype was recorded many times. This chain links TRBV6-4 with TRBJ2-1; TRBD1 is a possible D gene (5 bases). The CDR3 totals 13 residues. V was shortened by 0 bases and J by 5 bases, with 5 bases between the two germline ends. The germline CDR1 and CDR2 sequences are MRHNA and SNTAGT. The CDR3 reads CASSDSDNNEQFF. The CDR3 coding sequence is TGTGCCAGCAGTGACTCGGACAACAATGAGCAGTTCTTC.